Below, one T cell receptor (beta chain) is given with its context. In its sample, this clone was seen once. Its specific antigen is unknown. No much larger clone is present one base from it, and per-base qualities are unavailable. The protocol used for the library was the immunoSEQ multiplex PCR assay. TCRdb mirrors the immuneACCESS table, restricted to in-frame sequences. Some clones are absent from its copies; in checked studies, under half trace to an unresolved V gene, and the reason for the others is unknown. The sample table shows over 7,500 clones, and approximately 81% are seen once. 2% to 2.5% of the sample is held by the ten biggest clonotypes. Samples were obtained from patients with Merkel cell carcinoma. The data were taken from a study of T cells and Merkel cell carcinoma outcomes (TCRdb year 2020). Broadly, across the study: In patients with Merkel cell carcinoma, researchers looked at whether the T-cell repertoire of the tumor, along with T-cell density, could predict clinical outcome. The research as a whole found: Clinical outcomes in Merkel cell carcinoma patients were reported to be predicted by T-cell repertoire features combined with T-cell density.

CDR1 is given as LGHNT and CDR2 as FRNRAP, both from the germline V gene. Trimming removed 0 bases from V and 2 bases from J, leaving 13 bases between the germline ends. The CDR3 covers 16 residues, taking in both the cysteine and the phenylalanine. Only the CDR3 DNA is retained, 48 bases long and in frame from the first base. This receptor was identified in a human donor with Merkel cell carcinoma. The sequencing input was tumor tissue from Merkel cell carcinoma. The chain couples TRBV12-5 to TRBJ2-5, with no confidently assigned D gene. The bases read TGTGCTAGTGGTTTGGTGGCCGGGTGGGTACAAGAGACCCAGTACTTC. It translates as CASGLVAGWVQETQYF. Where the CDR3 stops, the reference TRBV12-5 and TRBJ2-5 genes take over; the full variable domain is DARVTQTPRHKVTEMGQEVTMRCQPILGHNTVFWYRQTMMQGLELLAYFRNRAPLDDSGMPKDRFSAEMPDATLATLKIQPSEPRDSAVYFCASGLVAGWVQETQYFGPGTRLLVL.